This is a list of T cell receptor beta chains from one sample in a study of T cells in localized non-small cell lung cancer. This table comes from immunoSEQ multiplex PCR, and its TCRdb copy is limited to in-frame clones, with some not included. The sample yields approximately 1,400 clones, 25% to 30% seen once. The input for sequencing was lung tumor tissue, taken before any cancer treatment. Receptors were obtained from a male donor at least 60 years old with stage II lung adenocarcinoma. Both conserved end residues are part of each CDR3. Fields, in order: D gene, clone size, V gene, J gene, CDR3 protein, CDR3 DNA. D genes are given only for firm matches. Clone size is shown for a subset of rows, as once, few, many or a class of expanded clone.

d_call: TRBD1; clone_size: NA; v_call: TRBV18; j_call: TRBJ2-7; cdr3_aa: CASSPPQTGGNEQYF; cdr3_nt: TGTGCCAGCTCACCACCACAGACAGGGGGGAACGAGCAGTACTTC
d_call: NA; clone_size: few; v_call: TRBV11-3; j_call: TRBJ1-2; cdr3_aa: CASSSLDRILYGYTF; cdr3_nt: TGTGCCAGCAGCTCACTCGACAGGATCCTCTATGGCTACACCTTC
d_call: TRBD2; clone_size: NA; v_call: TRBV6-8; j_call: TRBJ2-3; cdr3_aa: CASSGLPSGNTQYF; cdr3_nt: TGTGCCAGCAGTGGACTCCCTAGCGGCAATACGCAGTATTTT
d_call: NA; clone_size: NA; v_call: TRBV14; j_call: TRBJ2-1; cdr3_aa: CASSPALGNEQFF; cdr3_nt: TGTGCCAGCAGCCCTGCTCTGGGTAATGAGCAGTTCTTC
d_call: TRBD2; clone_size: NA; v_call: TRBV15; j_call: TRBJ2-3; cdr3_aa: CATSRGVAGGTDTQYF; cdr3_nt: TGTGCCACCAGCAGGGGAGTAGCGGGAGGAACAGATACGCAGTATTTT
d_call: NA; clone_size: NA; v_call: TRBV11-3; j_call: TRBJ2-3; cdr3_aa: CASSFAGRGDTQYF; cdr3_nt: TGTGCCAGCAGCTTTGCGGGACGGGGAGATACGCAGTATTTT
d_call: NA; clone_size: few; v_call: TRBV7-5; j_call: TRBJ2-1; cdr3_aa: CASSLARGGAYNEQFF; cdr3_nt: TGTGCCAGCAGCTTAGCGCGCGGTGGCGCCTACAATGAGCAGTTCTTC
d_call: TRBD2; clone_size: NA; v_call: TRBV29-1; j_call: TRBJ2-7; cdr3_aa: CSVGTSSPYEQYF; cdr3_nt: TGCAGCGTCGGGACTAGCTCACCTTACGAGCAGTACTTC
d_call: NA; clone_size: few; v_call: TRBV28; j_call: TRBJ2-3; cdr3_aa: CASRATGRRTDTQYF; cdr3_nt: TGTGCCAGCAGAGCCACAGGGCGCCGCACAGATACGCAGTATTTT
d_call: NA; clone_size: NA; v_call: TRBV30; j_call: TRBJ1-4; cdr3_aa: CAWRGRAGNEKLFF; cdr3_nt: TGTGCCTGGAGGGGCAGGGCTGGTAATGAAAAACTGTTTTTT
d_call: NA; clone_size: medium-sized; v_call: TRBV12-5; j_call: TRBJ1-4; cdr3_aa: CASGTAHEKLFF; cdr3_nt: TGTGCCAGCGGGACGGCCCATGAAAAACTGTTTTTT
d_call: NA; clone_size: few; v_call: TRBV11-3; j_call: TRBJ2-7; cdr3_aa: CASTFSGRVNYEQYF; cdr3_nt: TGTGCCAGCACCTTCTCGGGACGGGTGAACTACGAGCAGTACTTC
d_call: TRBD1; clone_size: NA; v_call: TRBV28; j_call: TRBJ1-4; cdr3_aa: CASSHRDSYEKLFF; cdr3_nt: TGTGCCAGCAGTCACCGGGACAGCTATGAAAAACTGTTTTTT
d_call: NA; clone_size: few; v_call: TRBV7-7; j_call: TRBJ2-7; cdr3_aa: CASRGGKGRSYEQYF; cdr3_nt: TGTGCCAGCAGGGGAGGCAAGGGCCGGTCCTACGAGCAGTACTTC
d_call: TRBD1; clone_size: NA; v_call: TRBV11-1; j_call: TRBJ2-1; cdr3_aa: CASSIPGGANNEQFF; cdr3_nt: TGTGCCAGCAGCATACCAGGGGGCGCTAACAATGAGCAGTTCTTC
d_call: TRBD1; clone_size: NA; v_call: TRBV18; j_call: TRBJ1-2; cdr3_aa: CASSPRQGPPYGYTF; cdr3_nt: TGTGCCAGCTCACCACGACAGGGCCCTCCCTATGGCTACACCTTC
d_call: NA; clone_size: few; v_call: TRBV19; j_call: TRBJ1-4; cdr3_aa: CASKGVGEKLFF; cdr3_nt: TGTGCCAGTAAGGGGGTGGGTGAAAAACTGTTTTTT
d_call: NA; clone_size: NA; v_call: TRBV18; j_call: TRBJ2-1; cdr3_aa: CASSRRGGEQFF; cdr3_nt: TGTGCCAGCTCACGCAGGGGTGGTGAGCAGTTCTTC
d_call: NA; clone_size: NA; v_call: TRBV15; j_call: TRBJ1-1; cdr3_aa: CATSREVGSTEAFF; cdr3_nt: TGTGCCACCAGCAGAGAAGTGGGAAGCACTGAAGCTTTCTTT
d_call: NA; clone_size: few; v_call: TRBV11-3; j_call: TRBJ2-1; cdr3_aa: CASSPSTGIVEEQFF; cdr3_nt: TGTGCCAGCAGCCCCTCAACGGGAATAGTTGAGGAGCAGTTCTTC
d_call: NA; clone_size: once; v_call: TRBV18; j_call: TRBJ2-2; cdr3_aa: CASSPPEGPNTGELFF; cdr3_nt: TGTGCCAGCTCACCACCGGAAGGACCGAACACCGGGGAGCTGTTTTTT
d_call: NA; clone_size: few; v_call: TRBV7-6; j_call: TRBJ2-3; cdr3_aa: CASSLGVVSSTDTQYF; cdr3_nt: TGTGCCAGCAGCTTAGGGGTAGTGAGTAGCACAGATACGCAGTATTTT
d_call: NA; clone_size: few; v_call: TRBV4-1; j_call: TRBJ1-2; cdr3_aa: CASSLISGPRSSNYGYTF; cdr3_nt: TGCGCCAGCAGCCTGATCTCGGGACCGCGCTCCTCTAACTATGGCTACACCTTC
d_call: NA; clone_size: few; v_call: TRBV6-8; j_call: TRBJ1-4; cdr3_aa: CASSYGGFNEKLFF; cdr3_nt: TGTGCCAGCAGTTACGGGGGCTTTAATGAAAAACTGTTTTTT
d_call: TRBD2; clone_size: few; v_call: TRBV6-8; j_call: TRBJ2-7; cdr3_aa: CASSSWTSGNYEQYF; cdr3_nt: TGTGCCAGCAGTTCCTGGACTAGCGGAAACTACGAGCAGTACTTC
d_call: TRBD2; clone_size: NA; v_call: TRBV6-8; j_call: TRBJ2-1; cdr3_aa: CASSQRVAGAFEQFF; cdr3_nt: TGTGCCAGCAGCCAGAGGGTAGCGGGAGCGTTTGAGCAGTTCTTC
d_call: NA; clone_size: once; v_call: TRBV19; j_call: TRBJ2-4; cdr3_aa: CASSIYYFVEAKNIQYF; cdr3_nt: TGTGCCAGTAGTATTTATTATTTTGTGGAAGCTAAAAACATTCAGTACTTC
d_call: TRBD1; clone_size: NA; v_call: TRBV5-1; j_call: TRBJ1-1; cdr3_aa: CASSLGGTGRSTEAFF; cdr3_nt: TGCGCCAGCAGCTTGGGGGGGACAGGTCGGTCCACTGAAGCTTTCTTT
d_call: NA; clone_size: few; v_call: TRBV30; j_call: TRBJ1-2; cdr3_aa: CAWDVGRYYRKTYGYTF; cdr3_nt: TGTGCCTGGGATGTGGGGCGTTATTATAGAAAGACCTATGGCTACACCTTC
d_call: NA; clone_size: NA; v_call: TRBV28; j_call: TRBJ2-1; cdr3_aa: CASTLSGRDDEQFF; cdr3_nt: TGTGCCAGCACCCTCTCCGGCCGTGACGATGAGCAGTTCTTC
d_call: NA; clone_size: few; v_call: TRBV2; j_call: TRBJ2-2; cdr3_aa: CASSATSRGTGELFF; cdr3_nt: TGTGCCAGCAGTGCCACTAGCCGGGGCACCGGGGAGCTGTTTTTT
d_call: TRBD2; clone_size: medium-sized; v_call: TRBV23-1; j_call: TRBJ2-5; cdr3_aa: CASSQDVYGEGRQTQYF; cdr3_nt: TGCGCCAGCAGCCAAGACGTCTATGGGGAGGGGCGGCAGACCCAGTACTTC
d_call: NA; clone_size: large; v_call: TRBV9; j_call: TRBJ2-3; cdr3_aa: CASSEALSVKPILTDTQYF; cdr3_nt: TGTGCCAGCAGTGAAGCGCTTAGCGTTAAGCCAATCCTCACAGATACGCAGTATTTT
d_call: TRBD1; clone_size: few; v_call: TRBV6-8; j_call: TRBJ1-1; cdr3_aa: CASSPGTGGWGTEAFF; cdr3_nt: TGTGCCAGCAGCCCCGGGACAGGGGGTTGGGGCACTGAAGCTTTCTTT
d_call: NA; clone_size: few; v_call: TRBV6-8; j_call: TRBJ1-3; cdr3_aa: CASRERGSGNTIYF; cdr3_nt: TGTGCCAGCAGGGAGAGGGGGTCTGGAAACACCATATATTTT
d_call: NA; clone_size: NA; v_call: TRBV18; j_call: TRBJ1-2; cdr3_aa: CASSHKQGVPNYGYTF; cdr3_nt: TGTGCCAGCTCACACAAACAGGGAGTCCCAAACTATGGCTACACCTTC
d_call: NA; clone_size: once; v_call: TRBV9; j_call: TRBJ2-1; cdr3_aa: CASSTTRPEQFF; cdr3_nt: TGTGCCAGCAGCACAACACGTCCTGAGCAGTTCTTC
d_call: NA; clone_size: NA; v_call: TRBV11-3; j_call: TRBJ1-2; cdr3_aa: CASSLEGAGTYGYTF; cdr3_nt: TGTGCCAGCAGCTTAGAGGGGGCTGGGACCTATGGCTACACCTTC
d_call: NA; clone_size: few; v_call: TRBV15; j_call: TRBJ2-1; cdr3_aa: CATSQVPGTNEQFF; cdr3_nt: TGTGCCACCAGCCAGGTACCGGGGACCAATGAGCAGTTCTTC
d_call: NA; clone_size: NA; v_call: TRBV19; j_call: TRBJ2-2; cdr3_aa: CASSIKGGSTGELFF; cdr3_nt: TGTGCCAGTAGTATAAAAGGGGGAAGCACCGGGGAGCTGTTTTTT
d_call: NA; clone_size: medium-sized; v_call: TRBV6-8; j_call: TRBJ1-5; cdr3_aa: CASSTSPNQPQHF; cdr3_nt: TGTGCCAGCAGTACCAGTCCTAATCAGCCCCAGCATTTT
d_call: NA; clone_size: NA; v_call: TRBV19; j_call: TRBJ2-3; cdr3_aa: CASSKTDTQYF; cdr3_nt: TGTGCCAGTAGTAAAACAGATACGCAGTATTTT
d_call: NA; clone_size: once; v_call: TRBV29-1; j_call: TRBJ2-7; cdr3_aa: CSVEDLADEQYF; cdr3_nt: TGCAGCGTTGAAGATCTAGCCGACGAGCAGTACTTC
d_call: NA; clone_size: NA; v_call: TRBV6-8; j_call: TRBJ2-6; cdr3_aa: CASSLDGIPGANVLTF; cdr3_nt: TGTGCCAGCAGTTTGGACGGAATTCCGGGGGCCAACGTCCTGACTTTC
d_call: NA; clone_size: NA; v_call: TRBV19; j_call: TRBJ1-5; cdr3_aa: CASSPRGNSNQPQHF; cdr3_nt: TGTGCCAGTAGTCCCCGTGGGAATAGCAATCAGCCCCAGCATTTT
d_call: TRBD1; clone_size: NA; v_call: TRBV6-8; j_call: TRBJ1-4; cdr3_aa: CASSYGGTVKEKLFF; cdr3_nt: TGTGCCAGCAGTTACGGGGGGACAGTCAAGGAAAAACTGTTTTTT
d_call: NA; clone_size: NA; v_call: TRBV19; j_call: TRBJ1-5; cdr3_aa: CASSPQKTGNQPQHF; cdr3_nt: TGTGCCAGTAGTCCCCAAAAGACTGGCAATCAGCCCCAGCATTTT
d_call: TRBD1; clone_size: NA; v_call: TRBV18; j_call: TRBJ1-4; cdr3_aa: CASSLRDRTPLFF; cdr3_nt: TGTGCCAGCTCACTCCGGGACAGAACGCCCCTGTTTTTT
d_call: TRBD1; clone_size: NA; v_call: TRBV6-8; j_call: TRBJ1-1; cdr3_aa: CASRRQGATNTEAFF; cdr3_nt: TGTGCCAGCAGACGACAGGGGGCTACTAACACTGAAGCTTTCTTT
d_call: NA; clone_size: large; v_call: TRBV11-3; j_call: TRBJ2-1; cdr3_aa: CASSLGSGSNEQFF; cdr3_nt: TGTGCCAGCAGCTTAGGGAGTGGCTCTAATGAGCAGTTCTTC
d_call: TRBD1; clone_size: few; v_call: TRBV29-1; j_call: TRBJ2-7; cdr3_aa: CSGVGDRLNEQYF; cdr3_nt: TGCAGCGGGGTAGGGGACAGGTTAAACGAGCAGTACTTC
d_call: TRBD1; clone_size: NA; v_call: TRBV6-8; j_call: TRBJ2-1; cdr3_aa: CASSGRQGARYNEQFF; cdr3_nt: TGTGCCAGCAGTGGCCGTCAGGGGGCAAGATACAATGAGCAGTTCTTC